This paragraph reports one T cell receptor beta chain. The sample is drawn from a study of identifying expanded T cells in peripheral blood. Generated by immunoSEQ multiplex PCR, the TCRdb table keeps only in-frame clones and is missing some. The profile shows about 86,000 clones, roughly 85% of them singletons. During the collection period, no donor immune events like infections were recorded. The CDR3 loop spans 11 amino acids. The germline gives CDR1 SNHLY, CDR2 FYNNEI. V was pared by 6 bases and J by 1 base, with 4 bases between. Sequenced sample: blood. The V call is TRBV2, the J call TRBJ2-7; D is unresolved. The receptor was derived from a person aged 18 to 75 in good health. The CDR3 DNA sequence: TGTGCCAGCAGGGATTCCTACGAGCAGTACTTC. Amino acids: CASRDSYEQYF.